This T cell receptor beta chain was profiled in a study of radiation and T cells in renal cell carcinoma. Study-level points and caveats: In blood, top tumor clones expanded by 2 weeks, shrinking by 4.

The method was immunoSEQ multiplex PCR; TCRdb's version includes in-frame clones alone and lacks a portion of them. The data hold 120,000 to 150,000 clones, with around 88% observed a single time. About this clone: The target antigen is unknown.

Indicated time point: blood 4 weeks post-SBRT, at nephrectomy. Treatment defined: 15 Gy SBRT to primary tumor, nephrectomy 4 weeks later. Nephrectomy followed 15 Gy stereotactic body radiation by 4 weeks. This renal cell carcinoma was of the clear cell type. From germline, CDR1 is MNHEY and CDR2 SMNVEV (reference sequence). V gave up 2 bases and J gave up 6 bases, with 11 bases separating them. The length of the CDR3 is 13 residues. The chain joins TRBV27 to TRBJ2-7; no clear D gene. Sequences were derived from blood, sampled from a patient whose treatment included radiotherapy and nephrectomy. The sequence was obtained from a woman in her fifties or sixties with renal cell carcinoma. CDR3 in amino acids: CASSLVGYGEQYF. DNA of the CDR3: TGTGCCAGCAGTTTAGTAGGATACGGCGAGCAGTACTTC.